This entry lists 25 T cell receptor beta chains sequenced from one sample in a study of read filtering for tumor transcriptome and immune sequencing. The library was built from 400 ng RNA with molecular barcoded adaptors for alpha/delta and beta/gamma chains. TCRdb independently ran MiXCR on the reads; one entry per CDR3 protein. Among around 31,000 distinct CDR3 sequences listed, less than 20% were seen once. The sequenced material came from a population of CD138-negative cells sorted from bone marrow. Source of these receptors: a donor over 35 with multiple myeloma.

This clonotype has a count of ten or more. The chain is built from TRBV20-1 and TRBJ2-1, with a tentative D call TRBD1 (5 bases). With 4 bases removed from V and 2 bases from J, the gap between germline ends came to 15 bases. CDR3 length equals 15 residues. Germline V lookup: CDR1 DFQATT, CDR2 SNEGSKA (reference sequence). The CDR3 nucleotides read TGCAGTGCTAACCCAATCAGGGAACCCTACAATGAGCAGTTCTTC. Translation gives CSANPIREPYNEQFF.

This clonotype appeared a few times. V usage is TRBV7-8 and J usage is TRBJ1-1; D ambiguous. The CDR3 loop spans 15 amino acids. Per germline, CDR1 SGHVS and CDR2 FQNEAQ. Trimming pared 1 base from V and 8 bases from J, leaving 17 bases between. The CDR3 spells CASSLGRFTWSEAFF. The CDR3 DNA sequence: TGTGCCAGCAGCTTAGGCCGCTTCACTTGGAGCGAAGCTTTCTTT.

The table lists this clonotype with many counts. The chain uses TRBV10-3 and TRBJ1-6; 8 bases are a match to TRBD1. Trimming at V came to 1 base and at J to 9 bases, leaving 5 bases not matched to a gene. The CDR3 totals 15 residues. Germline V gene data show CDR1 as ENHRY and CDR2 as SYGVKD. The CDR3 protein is CAISELGQATSPLHF. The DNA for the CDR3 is TGTGCCATCAGTGAGTTGGGACAGGCGACTTCACCCCTCCACTTT.

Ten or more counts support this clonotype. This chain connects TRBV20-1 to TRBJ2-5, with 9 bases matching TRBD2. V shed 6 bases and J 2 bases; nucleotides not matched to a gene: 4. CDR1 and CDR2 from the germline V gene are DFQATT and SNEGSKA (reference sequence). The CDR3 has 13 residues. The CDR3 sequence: CSASAGGQETQYF. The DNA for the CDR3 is TGCAGTGCGTCAGCGGGGGGACAAGAGACCCAGTACTTC.

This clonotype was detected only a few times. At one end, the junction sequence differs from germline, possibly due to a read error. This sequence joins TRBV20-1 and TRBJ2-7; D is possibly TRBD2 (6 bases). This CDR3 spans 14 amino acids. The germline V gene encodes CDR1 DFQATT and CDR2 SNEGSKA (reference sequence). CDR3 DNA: TGCAGTGCTGGAGGGCCCGACGGAGGCTCGTGGCAGCACTTC. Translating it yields CSAGGPDGGSWQHF.

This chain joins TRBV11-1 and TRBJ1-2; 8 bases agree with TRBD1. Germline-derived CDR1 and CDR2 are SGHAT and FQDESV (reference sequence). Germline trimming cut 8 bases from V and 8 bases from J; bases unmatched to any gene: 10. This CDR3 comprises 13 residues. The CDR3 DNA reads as TGTGCCAGCGGCCAGGACAGGGAACGCGGCTACACCTTC. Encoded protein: CASGQDRERGYTF. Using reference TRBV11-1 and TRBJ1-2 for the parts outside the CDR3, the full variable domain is EAEVAQSPRYKITEKSQAVAFWCDPISGHATLYWYRQILGQGPELLVQFQDESVVDDSQLPKDRFSAERLKGVDSTLKIQPAELGDSAMYLCASGQDRERGYTFGSGTRLTVV.

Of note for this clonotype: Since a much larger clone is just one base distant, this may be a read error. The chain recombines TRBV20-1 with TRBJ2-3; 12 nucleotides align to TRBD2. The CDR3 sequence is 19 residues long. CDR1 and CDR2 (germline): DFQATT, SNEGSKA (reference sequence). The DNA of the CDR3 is TGCAGTGCTCCCCCAGCGCTAGCGGGAGGGTCCCCGGGCACAGATGCGCAGTATTTT. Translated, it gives CSAPPALAGGSPGTDAQYF.

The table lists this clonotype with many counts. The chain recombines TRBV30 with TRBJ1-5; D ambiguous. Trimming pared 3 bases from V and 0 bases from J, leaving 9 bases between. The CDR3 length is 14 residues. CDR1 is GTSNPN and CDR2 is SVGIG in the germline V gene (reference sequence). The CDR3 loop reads CAWRSQASNQPQHF. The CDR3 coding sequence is TGTGCCTGGAGAAGCCAGGCTAGCAATCAGCCCCAGCATTTT.

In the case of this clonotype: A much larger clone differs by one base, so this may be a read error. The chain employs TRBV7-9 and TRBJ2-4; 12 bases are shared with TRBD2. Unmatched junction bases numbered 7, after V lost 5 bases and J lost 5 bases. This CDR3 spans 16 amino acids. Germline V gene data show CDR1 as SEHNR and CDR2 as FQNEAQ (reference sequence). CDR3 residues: CASSTRLAGVQNIQYF. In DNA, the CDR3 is TGTGCCAGCAGCACGAGACTAGCGGGAGTCCAAAACATTCAGTACTTC.

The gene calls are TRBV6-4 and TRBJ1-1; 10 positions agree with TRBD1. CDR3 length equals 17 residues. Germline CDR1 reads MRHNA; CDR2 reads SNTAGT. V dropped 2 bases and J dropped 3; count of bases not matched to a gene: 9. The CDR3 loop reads CASSDPWTGGSDTEAFF. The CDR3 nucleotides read TGTGCCAGCAGTGACCCGTGGACAGGGGGGTCGGACACTGAAGCTTTCTTT.

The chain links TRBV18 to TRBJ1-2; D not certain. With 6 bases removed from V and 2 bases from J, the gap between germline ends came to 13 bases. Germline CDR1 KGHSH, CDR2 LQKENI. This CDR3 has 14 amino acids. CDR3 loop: CASSPGGENYGYTF. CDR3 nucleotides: TGTGCCAGCTCGCCCGGCGGGGAAAACTATGGCTACACCTTC.

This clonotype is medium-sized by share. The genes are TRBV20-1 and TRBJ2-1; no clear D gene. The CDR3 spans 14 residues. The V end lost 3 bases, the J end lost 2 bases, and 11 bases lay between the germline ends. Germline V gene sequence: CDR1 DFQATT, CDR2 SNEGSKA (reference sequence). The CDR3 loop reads CSARDALAYNEQFF. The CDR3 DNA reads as TGCAGTGCTAGGGATGCTCTAGCCTACAATGAGCAGTTCTTC.

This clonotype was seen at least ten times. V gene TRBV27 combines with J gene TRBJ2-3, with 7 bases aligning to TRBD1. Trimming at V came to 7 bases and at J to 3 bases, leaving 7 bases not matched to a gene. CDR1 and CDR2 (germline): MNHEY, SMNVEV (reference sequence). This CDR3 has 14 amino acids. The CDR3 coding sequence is TGTGCCAGCAAATCCGAGGGGGCAACAGATACGCAGTATTTT. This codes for CASKSEGATDTQYF.

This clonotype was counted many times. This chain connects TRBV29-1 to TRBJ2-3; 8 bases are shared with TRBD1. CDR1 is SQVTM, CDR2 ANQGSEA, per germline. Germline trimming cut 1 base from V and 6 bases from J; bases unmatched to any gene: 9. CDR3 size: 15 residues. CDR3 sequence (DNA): TGCAGCGTTGAAGGAGTAGTCAGGGGGCGGGATACGCAGTATTTT. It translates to CSVEGVVRGRDTQYF.

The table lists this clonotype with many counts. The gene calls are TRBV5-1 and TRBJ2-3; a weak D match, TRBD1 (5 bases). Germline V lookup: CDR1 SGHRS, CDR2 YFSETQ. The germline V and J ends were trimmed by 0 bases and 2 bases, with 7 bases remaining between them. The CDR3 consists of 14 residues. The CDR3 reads CASSLGGATDTQYF. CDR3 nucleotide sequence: TGCGCCAGCAGCTTGGGTGGGGCCACAGATACGCAGTATTTT.

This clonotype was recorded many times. CDR3 sequence: CSASRPSLRETQYF. As DNA, the CDR3 is TGCAGCGCTAGTCGACCGAGTCTGAGGGAGACCCAGTACTTC. V gene TRBV29-1 combines with J gene TRBJ2-5, with D uncertain. The CDR3 is 14 amino acids. V was clipped by 7 bases and J by 5 bases, with 20 bases between them. CDR1 is SQVTM and CDR2 is ANQGSEA in the germline V gene.

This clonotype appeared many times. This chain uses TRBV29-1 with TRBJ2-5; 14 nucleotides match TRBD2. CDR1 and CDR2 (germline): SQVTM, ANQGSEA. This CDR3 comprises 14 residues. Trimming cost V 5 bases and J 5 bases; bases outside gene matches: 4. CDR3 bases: TGCAGCGTTCGAGGGACTAGCGGGAGTGAGACCCAGTACTTC. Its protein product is CSVRGTSGSETQYF.

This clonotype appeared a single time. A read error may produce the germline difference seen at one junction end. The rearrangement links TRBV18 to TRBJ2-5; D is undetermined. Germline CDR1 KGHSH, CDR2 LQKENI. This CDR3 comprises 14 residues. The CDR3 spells CASSPQEHQETQSF. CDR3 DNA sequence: TGTGCCAGCTCACCTCAGGAGCACCAAGAGACCCAGTCCTTC.

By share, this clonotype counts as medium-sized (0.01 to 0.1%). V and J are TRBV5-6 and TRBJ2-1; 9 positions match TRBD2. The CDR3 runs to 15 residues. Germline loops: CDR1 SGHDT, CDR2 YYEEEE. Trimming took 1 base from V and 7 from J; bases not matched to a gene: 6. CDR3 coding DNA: TGTGCCAGCAGCTTGAGGCGGGGGGGCCAGAATGAGCAGTTCTTC. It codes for CASSLRRGGQNEQFF.

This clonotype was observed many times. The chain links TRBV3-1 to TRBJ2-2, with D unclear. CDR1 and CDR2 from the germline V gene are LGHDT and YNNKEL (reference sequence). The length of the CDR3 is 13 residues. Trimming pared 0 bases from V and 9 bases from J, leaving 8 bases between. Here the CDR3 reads CASSQEGLRELFF. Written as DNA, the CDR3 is TGTGCCAGCAGCCAAGAAGGGCTCAGGGAGCTGTTTTTT.

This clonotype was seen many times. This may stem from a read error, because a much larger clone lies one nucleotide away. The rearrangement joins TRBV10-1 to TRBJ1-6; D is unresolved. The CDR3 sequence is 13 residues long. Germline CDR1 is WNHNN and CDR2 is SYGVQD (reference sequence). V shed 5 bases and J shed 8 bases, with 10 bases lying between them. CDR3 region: CASSIQRYSPLHF. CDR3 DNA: TGCGCCAGCAGTATCCAGCGCTATTCACCCCTCCACTTT.

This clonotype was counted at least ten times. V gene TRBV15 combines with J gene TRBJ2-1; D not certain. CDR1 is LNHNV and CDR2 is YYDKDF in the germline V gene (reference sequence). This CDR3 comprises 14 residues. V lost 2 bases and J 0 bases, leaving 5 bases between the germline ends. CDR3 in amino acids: CATSRKSSYNEQFF. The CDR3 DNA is TGTGCCACCAGCAGAAAGAGCTCCTACAATGAGCAGTTCTTC.

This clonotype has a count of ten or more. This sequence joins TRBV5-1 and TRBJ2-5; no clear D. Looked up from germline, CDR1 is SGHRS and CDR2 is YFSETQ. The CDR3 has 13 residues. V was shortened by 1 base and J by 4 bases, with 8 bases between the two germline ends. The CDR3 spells CASSLNWGETQYF. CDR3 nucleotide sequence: TGCGCCAGCAGCTTGAACTGGGGAGAGACCCAGTACTTC.

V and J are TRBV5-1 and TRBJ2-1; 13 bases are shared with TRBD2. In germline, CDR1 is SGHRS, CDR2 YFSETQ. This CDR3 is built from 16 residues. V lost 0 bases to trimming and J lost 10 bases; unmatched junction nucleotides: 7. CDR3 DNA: TGCGCCAGCAGCTTGGCCGGGACTAGCGGGGCTTTGGAGCAGTTCTTC. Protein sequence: CASSLAGTSGALEQFF.

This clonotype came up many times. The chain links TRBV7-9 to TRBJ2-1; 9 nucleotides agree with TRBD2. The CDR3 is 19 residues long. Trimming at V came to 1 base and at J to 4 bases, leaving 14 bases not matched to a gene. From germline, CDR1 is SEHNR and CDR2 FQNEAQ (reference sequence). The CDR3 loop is CASSLVGGTSRFSYNEQFF. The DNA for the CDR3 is TGTGCCAGCAGCTTAGTGGGAGGGACTAGCCGTTTTTCTTACAATGAGCAGTTCTTC.